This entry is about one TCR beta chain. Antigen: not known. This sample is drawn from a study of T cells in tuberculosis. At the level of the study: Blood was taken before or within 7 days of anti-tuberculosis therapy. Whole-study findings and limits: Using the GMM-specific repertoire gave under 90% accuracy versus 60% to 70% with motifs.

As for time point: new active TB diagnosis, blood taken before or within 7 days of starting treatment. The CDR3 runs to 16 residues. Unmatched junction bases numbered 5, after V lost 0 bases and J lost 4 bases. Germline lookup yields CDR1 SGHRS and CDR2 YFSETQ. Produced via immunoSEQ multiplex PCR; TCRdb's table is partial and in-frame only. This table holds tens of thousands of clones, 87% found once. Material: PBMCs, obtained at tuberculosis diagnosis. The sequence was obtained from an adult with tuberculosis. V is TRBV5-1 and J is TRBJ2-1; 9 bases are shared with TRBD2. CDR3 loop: CASSLAAGGPYNEQFF. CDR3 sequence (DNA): TGCGCCAGCAGCTTGGCTGCGGGAGGGCCGTACAATGAGCAGTTCTTC.